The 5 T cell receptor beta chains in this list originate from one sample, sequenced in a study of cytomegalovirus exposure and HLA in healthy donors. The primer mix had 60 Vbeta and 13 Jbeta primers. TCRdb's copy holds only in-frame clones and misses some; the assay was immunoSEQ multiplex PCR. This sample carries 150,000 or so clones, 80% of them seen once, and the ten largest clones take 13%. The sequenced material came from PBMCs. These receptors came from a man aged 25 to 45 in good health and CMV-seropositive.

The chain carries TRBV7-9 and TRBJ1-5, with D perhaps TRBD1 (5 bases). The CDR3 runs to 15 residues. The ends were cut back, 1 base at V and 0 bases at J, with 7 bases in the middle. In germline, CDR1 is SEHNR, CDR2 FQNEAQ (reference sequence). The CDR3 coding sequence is TGTGCCAGCAGCTTAGGGGGGGATAGCAATCAGCCCCAGCATTTT. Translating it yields CASSLGGDSNQPQHF.

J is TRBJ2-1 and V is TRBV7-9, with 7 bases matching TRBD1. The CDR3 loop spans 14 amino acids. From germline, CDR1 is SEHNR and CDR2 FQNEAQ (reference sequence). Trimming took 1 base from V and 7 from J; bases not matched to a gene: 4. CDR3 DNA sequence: TGTGCCAGCAGCTTAGGAACAGGGGCGAATGAGCAGTTCTTC. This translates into CASSLGTGANEQFF.

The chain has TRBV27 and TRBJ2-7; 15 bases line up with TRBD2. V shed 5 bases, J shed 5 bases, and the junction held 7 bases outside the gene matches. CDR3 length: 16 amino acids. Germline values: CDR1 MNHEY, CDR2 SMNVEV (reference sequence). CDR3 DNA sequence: TGTGCCAGCAGTCTAGGGACTAGCGGGGGGCGGAACGAGCAGTACTTC. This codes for CASSLGTSGGRNEQYF.

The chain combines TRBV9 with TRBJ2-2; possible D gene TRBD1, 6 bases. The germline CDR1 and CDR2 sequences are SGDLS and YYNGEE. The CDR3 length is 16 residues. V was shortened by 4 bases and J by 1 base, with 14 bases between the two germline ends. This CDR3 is CASSYSRGRNTGELFF. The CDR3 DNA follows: TGTGCCAGCAGCTACTCCAGGGGTCGGAACACCGGGGAGCTGTTTTTT.

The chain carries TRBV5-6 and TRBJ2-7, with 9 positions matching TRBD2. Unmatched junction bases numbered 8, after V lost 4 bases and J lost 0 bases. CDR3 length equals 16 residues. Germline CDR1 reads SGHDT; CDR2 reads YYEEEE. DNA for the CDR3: TGTGCCAGCAGCGGGGGACTAGCCCTGATCTCCTACGAGCAGTACTTC. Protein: CASSGGLALISYEQYF.